This T cell receptor (beta chain) was recovered during a study of blood T cell repertoires in COVID-19. As for the study in general: Nucleic acid was either cDNA or gDNA, and it came from T cells, B-cell-depleted T cells, or PBMCs.

The CDR3 runs to 12 residues. Germline CDR1 and CDR2: MDHEN and SYDVKM. Trimming cost V 6 bases and J 8 bases, with 13 bases left between them. Clones were sequenced by immunoSEQ multiplex PCR, and TCRdb holds only the in-frame ones, with some missing. The sample shows about 240,000 clones, more than 75% of them seen only once. This clone occurred a few times. The rearrangement joins TRBV28 to TRBJ1-1; a weak D match, TRBD1 (5 bases). This clonotype originated in a man at least 80 years old with acute or convalescent COVID-19. The specimen was peripheral blood. The CDR3 protein is CASRPDSFEAFF. For the CDR3, the DNA is TGTGCCAGCAGACCCGACAGTTTCGAAGCTTTCTTT. The full variable domain, in which reference TRBV28 and TRBJ1-1 provide the parts outside the CDR3, is DVKVTQSSRYLVKRTGEKVFLECVQDMDHENMFWYRQDPGLGLRLIYFSYDVKMKEKGDIPEGYSVSREKKERFSLILESASTNQTSMYLCASRPDSFEAFFGQGTRLTVV.